This note documents a single T cell receptor beta chain sequence. Antigen: not known. ViraFEST used viral peptide pools to expand antigen-specific CD4+ T cells before sequencing. CD4+ T cell isolation took place after less than 13 days of culture. None of the vaccinated had previously contracted SARS-CoV-2, and their nucleocapsid antibodies tested negative. Every well housed two million PBMC, which grew in culture alongside around 10 IU/ml IL-2 and 10 ug/ml peptides. Clones were sequenced by immunoSEQ multiplex PCR, and TCRdb holds only the in-frame ones, with some missing. The table includes tens of thousands of clones, around 79% detected once. The data belong to a study of vaccination effects on CD4 cells after COVID-19. The study, taken as a whole, reports: Limitations: small convalescent group and missing early post-infection timepoints.

The sequencing used CD4+ T cells from PBMCs cultured with HCoV-NL63 spike peptides, collected before COVID-19 vaccination. The source is a human donor who received a COVID-19 vaccine.

CDR3 region: CASSEWDRPLANEKLFF. The CDR3 DNA is TGTGCCAGCAGTGAATGGGACAGGCCCCTAGCTAATGAAAAACTGTTTTTT. V is TRBV2 and J is TRBJ1-4; TRBD1 matches 8 bases. V lost 2 bases, J lost 3 bases, and 8 bases stayed unmatched. The germline V gene encodes CDR1 SNHLY and CDR2 FYNNEI. The CDR3 spans 17 residues.